Sequencing of this T cell receptor (beta chain) was carried out in a study of T cell repertoires in cytomegalovirus infection. Study background: Both CMV infection and a matching HLA type were indicated by public TCR beta signatures. Study results and caveats: Dominating the ex vivo response were HLA-C-restricted CMV-specific TCR beta clonotypes. Identification of carriers of CMV plus the relevant HLA was performed using cumulative public TCR beta family frequency.

The CDR3 is made up of 15 amino acids. Germline V CDR1 and CDR2: ENHRY, SYGVKD. V gave up 6 bases and J gave up 4 bases; unmatched junction bases: 11. In this sample, this clonotype turned up many times. Its specificity is unknown. TCRdb itself ran the reads through MiXCR, one entry per CDR3 protein. The sample has 450,000 to 600,000 distinct CDR3 sequences, roughly 10% seen once. This receptor was obtained from a human donor in good health (CMV status not recorded). Some clones in this sample may be carry-over from other donors' samples. The J gene is TRBJ1-2, the V gene TRBV10-3, with 7 nucleotides matching TRBD1. Sequencing used PBMCs. DNA for the CDR3: TGTGCCATCAGACCTGCCGGGACAGATGTCTATGGCTACACCTTC. Protein: CAIRPAGTDVYGYTF.